One sample yielded the 16 T cell receptor beta chains listed below, sequenced in a study of blood T cell repertoires in COVID-19. The protocol was immunoSEQ multiplex PCR, while the TCRdb copy is restricted to in-frame clones and leaves out a portion. The top ten clones hold over 1.3% of a sample with fewer than 300,000 clones, roughly 83% of them seen once. The sample taken for sequencing was peripheral blood. The receptors were gathered from a human donor with COVID-19, enrolled during active disease. The donor label of this sample is uncertain.

The chain employs TRBV29-1 and TRBJ2-4, with TRBD1 matching 10 bases. The CDR3 contains 12 residues. Germline assignment: CDR1 SQVTM and CDR2 ANQGSEA. With 8 bases clipped from V and 8 bases from J, the junction kept 6 bases outside the gene matches. CDR3 amino acids: CSTRQGADIQYF. The DNA for the CDR3 is TGCAGCACAAGACAGGGGGCGGACATTCAGTACTTC.

The chain combines TRBV28 with TRBJ1-1, with TRBD1 matching over 8 bases. The V gene end was trimmed by 3 bases and the J gene end by 5 bases; junction bases not matched to a gene: 8. Germline-derived CDR1 and CDR2 are MDHEN and SYDVKM. CDR3 size: 15 residues. CDR3 sequence (DNA): TGTGCCAGCAGTTTCCCTGGACAGGGTAGGACTGAAGCTTTCTTT. This encodes CASSFPGQGRTEAFF.

V is TRBV5-5 and J is TRBJ2-1, with D possibly TRBD2 on 6 matching bases. V lost 0 bases, J lost 10 bases, and 17 bases lay in between. Germline CDR1 reads SGHKS; CDR2 reads YYEKEE (reference sequence). The CDR3 extends over 15 amino acids. CDR3 residues: CASSLVGLLQGEQFF. DNA for the CDR3: TGTGCCAGCAGCTTGGTGGGACTCCTGCAAGGGGAGCAGTTCTTC. Supplemented by reference TRBV5-5 and TRBJ2-1, the full variable domain reads DAGVTQSPTHLIKTRGQQVTLRCSPISGHKSVSWYQQVLGQGPQFIFQYYEKEERGRGNFPDRFSARQFPNYSSELNVNALLLGDSALYLCASSLVGLLQGEQFFGPGTRLTVL.

The gene calls are TRBV9 and TRBJ2-3; the D gene is possibly TRBD1 (5 bases). The CDR3 spans 15 residues. Trimming removed 3 bases from V and 4 bases from J, with 15 bases in between. Germline-derived CDR1 and CDR2 are SGDLS and YYNGEE. CDR3 amino acids: CASSGGLWGADTQYF. The CDR3 DNA follows: TGTGCCAGCAGCGGGGGCTTATGGGGCGCAGATACGCAGTATTTT.

This sequence joins TRBV29-1 and TRBJ2-7; TRBD2 matches 14 bases. V was clipped by 4 bases and J by 1 base; unmatched bases: 6. The CDR3 runs 16 residues. Germline V gene sequence: CDR1 SQVTM, CDR2 ANQGSEA. The CDR3 here is CSVGGLAGVGSYEQYF. The CDR3 DNA sequence: TGCAGCGTTGGGGGACTAGCGGGAGTTGGTTCCTACGAGCAGTACTTC.

This rearrangement joins TRBV28 to TRBJ1-2; 9 bases map to TRBD1. The germline gives CDR1 MDHEN, CDR2 SYDVKM. Trimming at V came to 7 bases and at J to 6 bases, leaving 6 bases not matched to a gene. The CDR3 length is 13 residues. The DNA for the CDR3 is TGTGCCAGCACTCCAAGGACAGGGGATGGCTACACCTTC. This translates into CASTPRTGDGYTF.

The chain recombines TRBV13 with TRBJ1-1; D call uncertain. V lost 0 bases and J lost 6, with 17 bases in between. This CDR3 contains 16 residues. Germline assignment: CDR1 PRHDT and CDR2 FYEKMQ (reference sequence). CDR3 protein: CASSLGLGEGSAEAFF. The CDR3, as DNA: TGTGCCAGCAGCTTAGGCCTAGGTGAGGGTAGCGCTGAAGCTTTCTTT. Variable domain in full (rest from reference TRBV13 and TRBJ1-1): AAGVIQSPRHLIKEKRETATLKCYPIPRHDTVYWYQQGPGQDPQFLISFYEKMQSDKGSIPDRFSAQQFSDYHSELNMSSLELGDSALYFCASSLGLGEGSAEAFFGQGTRLTVV.

The J gene is TRBJ2-5, the V gene TRBV6-1, with 12 bases fitting TRBD2. The CDR3 extends over 18 amino acids. V gave up 3 bases and J gave up 5 bases; unmatched junction bases: 13. Germline V CDR1 and CDR2: MNHNS, SASEGT. The CDR3 spells CASSDRLAGGADTETQYF. CDR3 bases: TGTGCCAGCAGTGATAGGCTAGCGGGAGGGGCGGACACGGAGACCCAGTACTTC.

This chain links TRBV19 with TRBJ2-7; TRBD1 agrees at 10 bases. The germline gives CDR1 LNHDA, CDR2 SQIVND (reference sequence). The CDR3 extends over 16 amino acids. V was clipped by 4 bases and J by 3 bases; unmatched bases: 9. The CDR3 region is CASSRGTGTGVYEQYF. DNA for the CDR3: TGTGCCAGTAGTAGGGGGACCGGGACAGGGGTCTACGAGCAGTACTTC.

The chain employs TRBV10-3 and TRBJ1-5; TRBD1 aligns across 8 bases. V lost 4 bases, J lost 3 bases, and 11 bases stayed unmatched. The CDR3 is made up of 17 amino acids. Germline lookup yields CDR1 ENHRY and CDR2 SYGVKD. CDR3 DNA sequence: TGTGCCATCAGTGGGGGGGTGGACAGGGTGGTCAATCAGCCCCAGCATTTT. Its protein product is CAISGGVDRVVNQPQHF.

The rearrangement joins TRBV15 to TRBJ2-1, with 8 bases lining up with TRBD2. The J segment lost 2 bases and the V segment lost 0 bases, leaving 9 bases of the junction unmatched. Germline loops: CDR1 LNHNV, CDR2 YYDKDF (reference sequence). The CDR3 has 18 amino acids. The CDR3 is CATSRDLGGTRPYNEQFF. CDR3 sequence (DNA): TGTGCCACCAGCAGAGATTTAGGAGGGACTAGGCCCTACAATGAGCAGTTCTTC.

This chain connects TRBV3-1 (or the pseudogene TRBV3-2) to TRBJ2-3; D gene unclear. CDR1 and CDR2 from the germline V gene are LGHDT and YNNKEL (reference sequence). The CDR3 sequence is 14 residues long. Trimming removed 2 bases from V and 4 bases from J, with 10 bases in between. The CDR3 coding sequence is TGTGCCAGCAGCCAAATGAGTTTCCCAGATACGCAGTATTTT. It encodes CASSQMSFPDTQYF.

The rearrangement links TRBV9 to TRBJ2-3; 7 nucleotides agree with TRBD1. The CDR3 runs to 16 residues. Germline lookup yields CDR1 SGDLS and CDR2 YYNGEE. The V segment lost 4 bases and the J segment 4 bases; nucleotides outside the gene matches: 12. The CDR3 nucleotides are TGTGCCAGCAGCTGGGCCCTCGACAGGGACCCAGATACGCAGTATTTT. Its translation is CASSWALDRDPDTQYF.

The table lists this clone with a few counts. The chain uses TRBV9 and TRBJ2-7; D is perhaps TRBD1 (6 bases). V lost 0 bases, J lost 6 bases, and 13 bases lay in between. The CDR3 consists of 14 residues. CDR1 is SGDLS, CDR2 YYNGEE, per germline. The CDR3 region is CASSVAGGAGEQYF. Written as DNA, the CDR3 is TGTGCCAGCAGCGTAGCTGGGGGCGCGGGCGAGCAGTACTTC.

This clone has more than one count but fewer than ten. The chain links TRBV6-5 to TRBJ1-5, with a possible D match to TRBD1 (5 bases). Per the germline V gene, CDR1 is MNHEY and CDR2 is SVGAGI. There are 15 residues in the CDR3. The V end was cut by 5 bases, the J end by 0 bases, with 11 bases between. As DNA, the CDR3 is TGTGCCAGCAGTCCTTCAGGGATTAGCAATCAGCCCCAGCATTTT. Translated, it gives CASSPSGISNQPQHF.

This sequence joins TRBV19 and TRBJ1-6; 7 positions match TRBD1. CDR3 length equals 16 residues. Per germline, CDR1 LNHDA and CDR2 SQIVND (reference sequence). V shed 6 bases, J shed 1 base, and the junction held 6 bases outside the gene matches. The CDR3 spells CASSQSTGSYNSPLHF. The CDR3, as DNA: TGTGCCAGTAGCCAATCGACAGGGTCCTATAATTCACCCCTCCACTTT.